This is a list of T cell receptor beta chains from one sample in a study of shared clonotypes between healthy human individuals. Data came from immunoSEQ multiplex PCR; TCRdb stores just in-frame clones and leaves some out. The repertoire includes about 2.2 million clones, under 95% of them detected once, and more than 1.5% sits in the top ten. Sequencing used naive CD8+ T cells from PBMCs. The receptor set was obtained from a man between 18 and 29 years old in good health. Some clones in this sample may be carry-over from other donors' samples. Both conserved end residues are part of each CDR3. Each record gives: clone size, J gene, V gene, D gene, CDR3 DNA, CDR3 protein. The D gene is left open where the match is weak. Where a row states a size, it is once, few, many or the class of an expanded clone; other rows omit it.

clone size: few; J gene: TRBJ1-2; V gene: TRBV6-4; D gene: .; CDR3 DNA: TGTGCCAGCAGTGCGTCACAGGAAAACTATGGCTACACCTTC; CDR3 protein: CASSASQENYGYTF
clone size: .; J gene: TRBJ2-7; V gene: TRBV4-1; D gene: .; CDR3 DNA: TGCGCCAGCAGCCACCGGCAGGGGAGGTACGAGCAGTACTTC; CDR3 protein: CASSHRQGRYEQYF
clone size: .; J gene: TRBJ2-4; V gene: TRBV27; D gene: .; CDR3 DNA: TGTGCCAGCAGCCCCTCAGGGGGGCGCGTAGCCAAAAACATTCAGTACTTC; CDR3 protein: CASSPSGGRVAKNIQYF
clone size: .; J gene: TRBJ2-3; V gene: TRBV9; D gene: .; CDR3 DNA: TGTGCCAGCAGCGCCCTGGGGCCTCTCACAGATACGCAGTATTTT; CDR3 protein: CASSALGPLTDTQYF
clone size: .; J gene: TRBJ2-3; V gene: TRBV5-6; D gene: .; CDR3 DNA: TGTGCCAGCAGCTTTCCCCAAGGGGGGGCCACAGATACGCAGTATTTT; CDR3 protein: CASSFPQGGATDTQYF
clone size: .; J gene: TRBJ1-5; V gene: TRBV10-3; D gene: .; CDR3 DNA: TGTGCCACGGAGGACAGCCATAGCAATCAGCCCCAGCATTTT; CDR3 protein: CATEDSHSNQPQHF
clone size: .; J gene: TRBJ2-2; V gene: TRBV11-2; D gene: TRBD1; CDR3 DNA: TGTGCCAGCAGCTTCCTACAGGGGGCCAACGTGAACACCGGGGAGCTGTTTTTT; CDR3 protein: CASSFLQGANVNTGELFF
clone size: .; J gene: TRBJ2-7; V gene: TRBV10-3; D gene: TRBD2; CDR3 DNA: TGTGCCACGGCGGGGGGACTCGGGACACTCTACGAGCAGTACTTC; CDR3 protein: CATAGGLGTLYEQYF
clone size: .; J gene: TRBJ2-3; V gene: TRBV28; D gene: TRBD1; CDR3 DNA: TGTGCCAGCAGCGCGACAGGGTACACAGATACGCAGTATTTT; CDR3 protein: CASSATGYTDTQYF
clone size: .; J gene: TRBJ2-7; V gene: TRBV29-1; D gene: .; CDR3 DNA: TGCAGCGCCCAAGGGGGGCAGAGCTCCTACGAGCAGTACTTC; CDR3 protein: CSAQGGQSSYEQYF
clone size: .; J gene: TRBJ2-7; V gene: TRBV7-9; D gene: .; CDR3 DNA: TGTGCCAGCAGCTTAGCGATGAACGAGCAGTACTTC; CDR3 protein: CASSLAMNEQYF
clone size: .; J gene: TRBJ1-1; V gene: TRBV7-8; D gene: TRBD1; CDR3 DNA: TGTGCCAGCAGCTTATATAAGGGGGCGGCTAGAAACACTGAAGCTTTCTTT; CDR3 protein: CASSLYKGAARNTEAFF
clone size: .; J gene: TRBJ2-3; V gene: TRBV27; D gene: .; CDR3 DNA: TGTGCCAGCAGCTTCCGGGGAGATACGCAGTATTTT; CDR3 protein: CASSFRGDTQYF
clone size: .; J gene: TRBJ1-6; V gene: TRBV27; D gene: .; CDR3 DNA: TGTGCCAGCACAATATCGGCAGGGGCTAATTCACCCCTCCACTTT; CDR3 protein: CASTISAGANSPLHF
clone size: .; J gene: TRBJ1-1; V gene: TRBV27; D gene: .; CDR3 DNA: TGTGCCAGCAGTTTATCCCCGGACACTGAAGCTTTCTTT; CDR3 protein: CASSLSPDTEAFF
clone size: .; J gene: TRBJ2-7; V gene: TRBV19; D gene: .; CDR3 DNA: TGTGCCAGTAGTCCACTTCCCGGCTACGAGCAGTACTTC; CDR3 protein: CASSPLPGYEQYF